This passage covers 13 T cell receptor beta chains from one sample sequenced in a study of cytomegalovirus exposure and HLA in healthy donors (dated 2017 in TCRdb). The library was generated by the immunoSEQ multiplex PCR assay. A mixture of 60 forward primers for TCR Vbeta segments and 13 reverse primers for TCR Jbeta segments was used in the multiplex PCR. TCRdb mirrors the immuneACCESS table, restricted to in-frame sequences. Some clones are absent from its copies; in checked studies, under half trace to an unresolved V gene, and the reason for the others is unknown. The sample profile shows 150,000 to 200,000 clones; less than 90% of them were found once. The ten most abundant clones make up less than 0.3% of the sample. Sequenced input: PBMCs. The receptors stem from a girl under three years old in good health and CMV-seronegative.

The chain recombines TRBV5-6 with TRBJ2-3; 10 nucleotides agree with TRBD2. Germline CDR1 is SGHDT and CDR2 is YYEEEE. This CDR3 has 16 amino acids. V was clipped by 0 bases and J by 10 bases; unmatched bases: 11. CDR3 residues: CASSLVFSGRPPAQYF. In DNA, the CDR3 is TGTGCCAGCAGCTTGGTTTTTAGCGGGAGGCCCCCGGCGCAGTATTTT.

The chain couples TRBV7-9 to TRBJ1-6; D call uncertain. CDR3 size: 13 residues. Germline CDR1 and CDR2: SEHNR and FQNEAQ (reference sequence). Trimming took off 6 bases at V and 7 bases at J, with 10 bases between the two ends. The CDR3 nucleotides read TGTGCCAGCAGTTCTCGAGGGAATTCACCCCTCCACTTT. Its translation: CASSSRGNSPLHF.

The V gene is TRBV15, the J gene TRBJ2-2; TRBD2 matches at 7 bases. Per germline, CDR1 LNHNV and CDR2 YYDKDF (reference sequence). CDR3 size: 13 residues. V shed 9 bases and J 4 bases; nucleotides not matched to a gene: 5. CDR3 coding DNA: TGTGCCACTTCGCGGGGGAGCACCGGGGAGCTGTTTTTT. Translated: CATSRGSTGELFF.

CDR3 sequence: CASSLVRFFTEAFF. CDR3 bases: TGTGCCAGCAGCTTAGTGAGGTTCTTCACTGAAGCTTTCTTT. This sequence joins TRBV7-2 and TRBJ1-1; D uncertain. V was trimmed by 1 base and J by 4 bases, leaving 10 bases between them. The germline CDR1 and CDR2 sequences are SGHTA and FQGNSA. The CDR3 runs 14 residues.

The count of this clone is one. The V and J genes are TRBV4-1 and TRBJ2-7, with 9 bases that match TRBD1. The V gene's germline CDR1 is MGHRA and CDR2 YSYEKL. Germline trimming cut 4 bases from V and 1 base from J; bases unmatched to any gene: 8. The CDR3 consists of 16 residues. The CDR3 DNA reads TGCGCCAGCAGCCGCCTACCGGGACAGGGATCCTACGAGCAGTACTTC. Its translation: CASSRLPGQGSYEQYF.

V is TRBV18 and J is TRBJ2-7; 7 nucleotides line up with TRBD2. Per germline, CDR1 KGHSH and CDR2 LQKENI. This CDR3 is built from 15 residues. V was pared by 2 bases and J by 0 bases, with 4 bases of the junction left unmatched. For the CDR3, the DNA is TGTGCCAGCTCACCAGCGGGAGCCCACTCCTACGAGCAGTACTTC. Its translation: CASSPAGAHSYEQYF.

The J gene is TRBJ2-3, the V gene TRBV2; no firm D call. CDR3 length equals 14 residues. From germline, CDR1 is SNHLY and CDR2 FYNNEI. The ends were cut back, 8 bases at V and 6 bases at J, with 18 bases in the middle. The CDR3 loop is CASRGSPHWDTQYF. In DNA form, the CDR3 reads TGTGCCAGCCGAGGTAGCCCACACTGGGATACGCAGTATTTT.

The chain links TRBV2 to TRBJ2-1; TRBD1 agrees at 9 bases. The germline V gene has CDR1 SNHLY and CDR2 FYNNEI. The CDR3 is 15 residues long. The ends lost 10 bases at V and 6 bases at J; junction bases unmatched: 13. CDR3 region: CAKGTGSLTTNEQFF. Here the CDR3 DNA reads TGTGCCAAAGGGACAGGGAGTCTAACCACCAATGAGCAGTTCTTC.

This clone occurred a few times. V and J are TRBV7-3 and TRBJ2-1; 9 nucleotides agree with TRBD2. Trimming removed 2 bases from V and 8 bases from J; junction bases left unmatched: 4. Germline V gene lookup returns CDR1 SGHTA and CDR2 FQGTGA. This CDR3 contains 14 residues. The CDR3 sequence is CASSLVAGVHEQFF. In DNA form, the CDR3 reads TGTGCCAGCAGCTTAGTAGCGGGAGTCCATGAGCAGTTCTTC.

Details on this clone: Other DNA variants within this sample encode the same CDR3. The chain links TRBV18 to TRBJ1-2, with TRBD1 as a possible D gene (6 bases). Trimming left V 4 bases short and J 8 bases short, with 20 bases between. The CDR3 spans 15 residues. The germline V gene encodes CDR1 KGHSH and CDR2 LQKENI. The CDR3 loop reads CASSLKINRAGGYTF. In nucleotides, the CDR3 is TGTGCCAGCTCACTAAAAATTAACAGGGCTGGCGGCTACACCTTC.

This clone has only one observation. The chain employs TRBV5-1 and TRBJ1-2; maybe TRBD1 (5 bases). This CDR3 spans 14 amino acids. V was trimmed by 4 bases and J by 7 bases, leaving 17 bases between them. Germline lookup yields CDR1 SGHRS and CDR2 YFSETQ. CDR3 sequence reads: CASSPGEGGGGYTF. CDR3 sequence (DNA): TGCGCCAGCAGCCCGGGGGAGGGAGGAGGTGGCTACACCTTC.

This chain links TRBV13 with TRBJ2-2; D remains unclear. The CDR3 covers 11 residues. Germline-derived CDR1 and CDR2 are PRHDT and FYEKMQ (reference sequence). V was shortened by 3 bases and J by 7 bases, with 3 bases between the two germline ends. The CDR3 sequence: CASSFLGELFF. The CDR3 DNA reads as TGTGCCAGCAGCTTCCTCGGGGAGCTGTTTTTT. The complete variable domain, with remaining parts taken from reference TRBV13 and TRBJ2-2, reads AAGVIQSPRHLIKEKRETATLKCYPIPRHDTVYWYQQGPGQDPQFLISFYEKMQSDKGSIPDRFSAQQFSDYHSELNMSSLELGDSALYFCASSFLGELFFGEGSRLTVL.

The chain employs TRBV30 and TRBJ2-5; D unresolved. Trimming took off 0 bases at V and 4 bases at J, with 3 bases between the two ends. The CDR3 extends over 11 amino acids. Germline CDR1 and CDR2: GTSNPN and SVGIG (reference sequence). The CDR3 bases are TGTGCCTGGAGTGTCCGAGAGACCCAGTACTTC. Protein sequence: CAWSVRETQYF. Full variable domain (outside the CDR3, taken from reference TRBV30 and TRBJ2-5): SQTIHQWPATLVQPVGSPLSLECTVEGTSNPNLYWYRQAAGRGLQLLFYSVGIGQISSEVPQNLSASRPQDRQFILSSKKLLLSDSGFYLCAWSVRETQYFGPGTRLLVL.